The 10 T cell receptor beta chains in this list originate from one sample, sequenced in a study of blood T cell repertoires in COVID-19. Clones were sequenced by immunoSEQ multiplex PCR, and TCRdb holds only the in-frame ones, with some missing. Here the sample spans some 170,000 clones, 60% to 85% being singletons. The specimen was peripheral blood. These receptors were obtained from a woman aged 45-65 years with active or convalescent COVID-19.

This clone was counted once. The chain combines TRBV6-1 with TRBJ1-2, with 9 bases matching TRBD1. The V and J ends lost 1 base and 4 bases, in that order; junction bases with no gene match: 1. Germline CDR1 MNHNS, CDR2 SASEGT. The CDR3 has 14 amino acids. In nucleotides, the CDR3 is TGTGCCAGCAGTGAAGGGGGACAGGGCTATGGCTACACCTTC. Its protein is CASSEGGQGYGYTF.

The gene calls are TRBV18 and TRBJ2-7; D may be TRBD1 (6 bases). Trimming pared 6 bases from V and 5 bases from J, leaving 17 bases between. This CDR3 comprises 14 residues. CDR1 KGHSH and CDR2 LQKENI come from the germline V gene. The CDR3 region has the DNA TGTGCCAGCTCTACGACAGGACCCCTTGACGAGCAGTACTTC. Its translation: CASSTTGPLDEQYF.

The V gene is TRBV9, the J gene TRBJ1-3, with a possible D match to TRBD1 (6 bases). CDR1 is SGDLS, CDR2 YYNGEE, per germline. With 4 bases removed from V and 2 bases from J, the gap between germline ends came to 13 bases. CDR3 length equals 15 residues. DNA of the CDR3: TGTGCCAGCAGCCTAACAGGGACCCCTGGAAACACCATATATTTT. It encodes CASSLTGTPGNTIYF.

The CDR3 is CASSRQNNNNSPLHF. DNA of the CDR3: TGTGCCAGCAGTCGACAGAACAACAATAATTCACCCCTCCACTTT. The rearrangement joins TRBV6-5 to TRBJ1-6, with D possibly matching TRBD1 (5 bases). Germline assignment: CDR1 MNHEY and CDR2 SVGAGI. V shed 5 bases and J shed 5 bases, with 13 bases lying between them. This CDR3 is built from 15 residues.

This clone was seen many times. The chain has TRBV5-6 and TRBJ2-2; TRBD2 aligns across 11 bases. This CDR3 is 15 amino acids long. V lost 4 bases to trimming and J lost 4 bases; unmatched junction nucleotides: 3. Germline CDR1 and CDR2: SGHDT and YYEEEE. As DNA, the CDR3 is TGTGCCAGCAGCCAGCTAGCGGGGGGCACCGGGGAGCTGTTTTTT. Translated: CASSQLAGGTGELFF.

The chain combines TRBV6-5 with TRBJ1-2; maybe TRBD1 (5 bases). The germline gives CDR1 MNHEY, CDR2 SVGAGI. Trimming stripped 5 bases from V and 1 base from J, with 14 bases between. This CDR3 is built from 15 residues. CDR3 in amino acids: CASSRGGRGNYGYTF. CDR3 coding DNA: TGTGCCAGCAGTAGAGGTGGGAGGGGTAACTATGGCTACACCTTC.

The chain joins TRBV6-6 to TRBJ2-3; weak D call: TRBD2 (6 bases). Trimming removed 6 bases at V and 4 bases at J, with 11 bases between. The CDR3 consists of 13 residues. Germline V gene lookup returns CDR1 MNHNY and CDR2 SVGAGI (reference sequence). Here the CDR3 DNA reads TGTGCCAGCAGGCCACTAGCCGCAGATACGCAGTATTTT. Protein: CASRPLAADTQYF.

This chain connects TRBV7-9 to TRBJ1-6; no clear D. V was trimmed by 2 bases and J by 8 bases, leaving 13 bases between them. The CDR3 covers 15 residues. From germline, CDR1 is SEHNR and CDR2 FQNEAQ (reference sequence). CDR3 loop: CASSLYMGGDSPLHF. CDR3 bases: TGTGCCAGCAGCTTATATATGGGCGGGGATTCACCCCTCCACTTT.

This chain joins TRBV4-3 and TRBJ2-1; no definite D call. Germline V gene data show CDR1 as LGHNA and CDR2 as YSLEER. This CDR3 is built from 14 residues. Between the trimmed V and J ends, which lost 4 bases and 5 bases, there was a span of 12 bases. CDR3 in DNA: TGCGCCAGCAGCCCCCTCAACCAGGACAATGAGCAGTTCTTC. Its protein is CASSPLNQDNEQFF.

The sample holds a few counts of this clone. This chain links TRBV7-2 with TRBJ1-1; D is possibly TRBD1 (5 bases). The germline V gene encodes CDR1 SGHTA and CDR2 FQGNSA. The CDR3 covers 14 residues. Between the trimmed V and J ends, which lost 5 bases and 2 bases, there was a span of 12 bases. CDR3 sequence reads: CASSAYRTNTEAFF. The CDR3 DNA reads TGTGCCAGCAGCGCCTACAGGACCAACACTGAAGCTTTCTTT. The variable domain in full, completed from reference TRBV7-2 and TRBJ1-1, reads GAGVSQSPSNKVTEKGKDVELRCDPISGHTALYWYRQSLGQGLEFLIYFQGNSAPDKSGLPSDRFSAERTGGSVSTLTIQRTQQEDSAVYLCASSAYRTNTEAFFGQGTRLTVV.